A selection of T cell receptor beta chains follows, all from one sample in a study of graft-versus-host responses after intestinal transplantation. Some clones are missing from TCRdb's copy, which holds only in-frame ones; the method was immunoSEQ multiplex PCR. Here the sample spans around 33,000 clones, about 95% being singletons. The material sequenced was PBMCs, taken 16 days after intestinal transplant. Receptors originate from a human patient who received an intestinal transplant, so some T cells may come from the graft donor. The CDR3 runs from the conserved cysteine through the conserved F or W. A D gene is named only where the DNA matches it firmly. Clone size, where shown, is once, few, many, or a class for clones that have expanded.

clone_size: .; cdr3_length: 12; d_call: .; j_call: TRBJ2-7; v_call: TRBV9; cdr3_aa: CASSDGGSEQYF; cdr3_nt: TGTGCCAGCAGCGATGGGGGATCCGAGCAGTACTTC
clone_size: .; cdr3_length: 13; d_call: .; j_call: TRBJ1-1; v_call: TRBV5-6; cdr3_aa: CASSFQGSTEAFF; cdr3_nt: TGTGCCAGCAGCTTCCAGGGTAGCACTGAAGCTTTCTTT
clone_size: .; cdr3_length: 15; d_call: .; j_call: TRBJ2-3; v_call: TRBV29-1; cdr3_aa: CSVEGGFDSTDTQYF; cdr3_nt: TGCAGCGTTGAAGGAGGTTTTGATAGCACAGATACGCAGTATTTT
clone_size: .; cdr3_length: 14; d_call: TRBD2; j_call: TRBJ2-7; v_call: TRBV27; cdr3_aa: CASSFGTSGTEQYF; cdr3_nt: TGTGCCAGCAGTTTTGGGACTAGCGGGACCGAGCAGTACTTC
clone_size: once; cdr3_length: 15; d_call: .; j_call: TRBJ1-5; v_call: TRBV23-1; cdr3_aa: CASSPEGKGNQPQHF; cdr3_nt: TGCGCCAGCAGTCCCGAGGGGAAGGGCAATCAGCCCCAGCATTTT
clone_size: .; cdr3_length: 15; d_call: TRBD1; j_call: TRBJ1-1; v_call: TRBV28; cdr3_aa: CASSSTGISITEAFF; cdr3_nt: TGTGCCAGCAGTTCGACAGGGATCTCGATCACTGAAGCTTTCTTT
clone_size: once; cdr3_length: 12; d_call: .; j_call: TRBJ2-2; v_call: TRBV6-5; cdr3_aa: CASRAIWGELFF; cdr3_nt: TGTGCCAGCAGGGCTATATGGGGGGAGCTGTTTTTT
clone_size: .; cdr3_length: 14; d_call: TRBD2; j_call: TRBJ2-1; v_call: TRBV29-1; cdr3_aa: CSYLWTRFSGEQFF; cdr3_nt: TGCAGCTACCTTTGGACTAGGTTTTCGGGAGAACAGTTCTTC
clone_size: .; cdr3_length: 17; d_call: .; j_call: TRBJ2-3; v_call: TRBV25-1; cdr3_aa: CASSDLPVGALGDTQYF; cdr3_nt: TGTGCCAGCAGTGATCTGCCTGTTGGGGCATTGGGAGATACGCAGTATTTT
clone_size: .; cdr3_length: 14; d_call: .; j_call: TRBJ1-1; v_call: TRBV28; cdr3_aa: CASSFPGSNTEAFF; cdr3_nt: TGTGCCAGCAGTTTCCCCGGGAGCAACACTGAAGCTTTCTTT
clone_size: .; cdr3_length: 14; d_call: .; j_call: TRBJ2-7; v_call: TRBV6-5; cdr3_aa: CASSSLPSGAEQYF; cdr3_nt: TGTGCCAGCAGCAGTTTGCCCTCAGGGGCCGAGCAGTACTTC
clone_size: .; cdr3_length: 15; d_call: .; j_call: TRBJ1-5; v_call: TRBV9; cdr3_aa: CASSVGGSGNQPQHF; cdr3_nt: TGTGCCAGCAGCGTAGGAGGGTCGGGCAATCAGCCCCAGCATTTT
clone_size: .; cdr3_length: 15; d_call: TRBD2; j_call: TRBJ2-3; v_call: TRBV28; cdr3_aa: CASSLTSGETDTQYF; cdr3_nt: TGTGCCAGCAGTTTGACTAGCGGAGAAACAGATACGCAGTATTTT
clone_size: few; cdr3_length: 13; d_call: .; j_call: TRBJ1-1; v_call: TRBV5-5; cdr3_aa: CASSLGGNTEAFF; cdr3_nt: TGTGCCAGCAGCTTAGGGGGGAACACTGAAGCTTTCTTT
clone_size: .; cdr3_length: 15; d_call: .; j_call: TRBJ2-1; v_call: TRBV28; cdr3_aa: CASSLRESIFDEQFF; cdr3_nt: TGTGCCAGCAGTTTACGGGAGTCAATCTTCGATGAGCAGTTCTTC
clone_size: .; cdr3_length: 15; d_call: TRBD1; j_call: TRBJ1-2; v_call: TRBV19; cdr3_aa: CASSMDRVGNYGYTF; cdr3_nt: TGTGCCAGTAGTATGGACAGGGTCGGGAACTATGGCTACACCTTC
clone_size: .; cdr3_length: 14; d_call: .; j_call: TRBJ2-7; v_call: TRBV19; cdr3_aa: CASSIRGSSYEQYF; cdr3_nt: TGTGCCAGTAGTATAAGGGGTTCCTCCTACGAGCAGTACTTC
clone_size: .; cdr3_length: 14; d_call: .; j_call: TRBJ2-7; v_call: TRBV5-1; cdr3_aa: CASSLAGGPYEQYF; cdr3_nt: TGCGCCAGCAGCTTGGCGGGCGGACCCTACGAGCAGTACTTC
clone_size: .; cdr3_length: 14; d_call: .; j_call: TRBJ1-1; v_call: TRBV9; cdr3_aa: CASSDSGANTEAFF; cdr3_nt: TGTGCCAGCAGCGATTCGGGGGCGAACACTGAAGCTTTCTTT
clone_size: .; cdr3_length: 14; d_call: .; j_call: TRBJ1-2; v_call: TRBV6-5; cdr3_aa: CASSYSGLHYGYTF; cdr3_nt: TGTGCCAGCAGTTACTCAGGGCTTCACTATGGCTACACCTTC
clone_size: .; cdr3_length: 13; d_call: TRBD1; j_call: TRBJ1-1; v_call: TRBV28; cdr3_aa: CASSPRGDTEAFF; cdr3_nt: TGTGCCAGCAGTCCCAGGGGGGACACTGAAGCTTTCTTT
clone_size: .; cdr3_length: 17; d_call: TRBD2; j_call: TRBJ2-4; v_call: TRBV28; cdr3_aa: CASSSRTSGITKNIQYF; cdr3_nt: TGTGCCAGCAGTTCGCGGACTAGCGGTATTACCAAAAACATTCAGTACTTC
clone_size: .; cdr3_length: 17; d_call: .; j_call: TRBJ2-7; v_call: TRBV4-2; cdr3_aa: CASSQDTSDRLQGGQYF; cdr3_nt: TGTGCCAGCAGCCAAGACACATCCGATCGATTGCAAGGCGGGCAGTACTTC
clone_size: .; cdr3_length: 15; d_call: .; j_call: TRBJ2-7; v_call: TRBV4-1; cdr3_aa: CASSQDPREGHEQYF; cdr3_nt: TGCGCCAGCAGCCAAGACCCCAGGGAAGGCCACGAGCAGTACTTC
clone_size: .; cdr3_length: 15; d_call: .; j_call: TRBJ2-1; v_call: TRBV10-3; cdr3_aa: CAISDSGGSYNEQFF; cdr3_nt: TGTGCCATCAGTGATAGCGGAGGGAGCTACAATGAGCAGTTCTTC
clone_size: .; cdr3_length: 15; d_call: .; j_call: TRBJ1-3; v_call: TRBV13; cdr3_aa: CASSLGEVSGNTIYF; cdr3_nt: TGTGCCAGCAGCTTAGGGGAGGTCTCTGGAAACACCATATATTTT
clone_size: .; cdr3_length: 16; d_call: .; j_call: TRBJ2-7; v_call: TRBV11-2; cdr3_aa: CASSSKYQDKDYEQYF; cdr3_nt: TGTGCCAGCAGCTCGAAGTACCAGGATAAGGACTACGAGCAGTACTTC
clone_size: .; cdr3_length: 12; d_call: .; j_call: TRBJ2-3; v_call: TRBV2; cdr3_aa: CASRQDTDTQYF; cdr3_nt: TGTGCCAGCAGACAAGACACAGATACGCAGTATTTT
clone_size: .; cdr3_length: 17; d_call: TRBD1; j_call: TRBJ1-1; v_call: TRBV7-9; cdr3_aa: CASSSPGTGDPDTEAFF; cdr3_nt: TGTGCCAGCAGCTCCCCCGGGACAGGGGACCCAGACACTGAAGCTTTCTTT
clone_size: .; cdr3_length: 16; d_call: TRBD1; j_call: TRBJ2-7; v_call: TRBV9; cdr3_aa: CASSVAVQGARDEQYF; cdr3_nt: TGTGCCAGCAGCGTAGCGGTGCAGGGGGCAAGGGACGAGCAGTACTTC
clone_size: .; cdr3_length: 13; d_call: .; j_call: TRBJ2-1; v_call: TRBV7-8; cdr3_aa: CASSLEAGNEQFF; cdr3_nt: TGTGCCAGCAGCTTAGAGGCCGGAAATGAGCAGTTCTTC
clone_size: .; cdr3_length: 15; d_call: TRBD1; j_call: TRBJ2-1; v_call: TRBV7-9; cdr3_aa: CASSPDRGGYNEQFF; cdr3_nt: TGTGCCAGCAGCCCGGACAGGGGGGGATACAATGAGCAGTTCTTC
clone_size: .; cdr3_length: 15; d_call: TRBD2; j_call: TRBJ2-1; v_call: TRBV7-9; cdr3_aa: CASSTSGSAYNEQFF; cdr3_nt: TGTGCCAGCAGCACGAGCGGGAGCGCCTACAATGAGCAGTTCTTC
clone_size: .; cdr3_length: 16; d_call: .; j_call: TRBJ2-1; v_call: TRBV9; cdr3_aa: CASSVGVGGFPNEQFF; cdr3_nt: TGTGCCAGCAGCGTAGGAGTCGGCGGTTTCCCCAATGAGCAGTTCTTC
clone_size: .; cdr3_length: 13; d_call: .; j_call: TRBJ2-5; v_call: TRBV28; cdr3_aa: CASSPSAFGPQYF; cdr3_nt: TGTGCCAGCAGTCCGTCGGCTTTCGGTCCCCAGTACTTC
clone_size: .; cdr3_length: 13; d_call: .; j_call: TRBJ1-1; v_call: TRBV19; cdr3_aa: CASSIARSAEAFF; cdr3_nt: TGTGCCAGTAGTATAGCCAGGAGCGCTGAAGCTTTCTTT
clone_size: .; cdr3_length: 13; d_call: .; j_call: TRBJ2-3; v_call: TRBV11-3; cdr3_aa: CASSLEWADTQYF; cdr3_nt: TGTGCCAGCAGCTTAGAATGGGCAGATACGCAGTATTTT
clone_size: .; cdr3_length: 14; d_call: TRBD1; j_call: TRBJ2-1; v_call: TRBV6-5; cdr3_aa: CASRKIDRGNEQFF; cdr3_nt: TGTGCCAGCAGAAAAATCGACAGGGGGAATGAGCAGTTCTTC
clone_size: .; cdr3_length: 16; d_call: TRBD2; j_call: TRBJ2-3; v_call: TRBV4-1; cdr3_aa: CASSQSTSGRTDTQYF; cdr3_nt: TGCGCCAGCAGCCAATCCACTAGCGGGAGGACGGATACGCAGTATTTT
clone_size: once; cdr3_length: 13; d_call: .; j_call: TRBJ1-2; v_call: TRBV28; cdr3_aa: CASSQQGFYGYTF; cdr3_nt: TGTGCCAGCAGTCAACAGGGTTTCTATGGCTACACCTTC
clone_size: .; cdr3_length: 14; d_call: .; j_call: TRBJ1-4; v_call: TRBV15; cdr3_aa: CATSNLAGGEELFF; cdr3_nt: TGTGCCACCAGCAATCTCGCCGGTGGCGAGGAACTGTTTTTT
clone_size: .; cdr3_length: 14; d_call: .; j_call: TRBJ1-4; v_call: TRBV6-5; cdr3_aa: CASRSSATNEKLFF; cdr3_nt: TGTGCCAGCAGGTCGTCTGCAACTAATGAAAAACTGTTTTTT
clone_size: .; cdr3_length: 16; d_call: .; j_call: TRBJ1-1; v_call: TRBV28; cdr3_aa: CASSFPRGSLYTEAFF; cdr3_nt: TGTGCCAGCAGTTTCCCAAGGGGGTCCCTCTACACTGAAGCTTTCTTT
clone_size: .; cdr3_length: 13; d_call: .; j_call: TRBJ1-1; v_call: TRBV25-1; cdr3_aa: CASRQGLNTEAFF; cdr3_nt: TGTGCCAGCAGACAGGGATTAAACACTGAAGCTTTCTTT
clone_size: .; cdr3_length: 14; d_call: .; j_call: TRBJ2-7; v_call: TRBV6-5; cdr3_aa: CASSYSAVSYEQYF; cdr3_nt: TGTGCCAGCAGTTACTCGGCGGTCTCCTACGAGCAGTACTTC
clone_size: .; cdr3_length: 15; d_call: TRBD2; j_call: TRBJ2-1; v_call: TRBV29-1; cdr3_aa: CSVETSGSIYNEQFF; cdr3_nt: TGCAGCGTTGAGACTAGCGGGAGTATATACAATGAGCAGTTCTTC
clone_size: .; cdr3_length: 15; d_call: TRBD1; j_call: TRBJ1-1; v_call: TRBV5-5; cdr3_aa: CASSPSDRANTEAFF; cdr3_nt: TGTGCCAGCAGCCCCTCGGACAGGGCCAACACTGAAGCTTTCTTT
clone_size: .; cdr3_length: 16; d_call: TRBD1; j_call: TRBJ2-5; v_call: TRBV15; cdr3_aa: CATSPDRDRVRVTQYF; cdr3_nt: TGTGCCACCAGCCCGGACCGGGACAGAGTCCGGGTGACCCAGTACTTC
clone_size: .; cdr3_length: 13; d_call: .; j_call: TRBJ2-7; v_call: TRBV27; cdr3_aa: CASSSGPSYEQYF; cdr3_nt: TGTGCCAGCAGTTCCGGGCCATCCTACGAGCAGTACTTC
clone_size: .; cdr3_length: 13; d_call: .; j_call: TRBJ2-7; v_call: TRBV5-4; cdr3_aa: CASSLAASYEQYF; cdr3_nt: TGTGCCAGCAGCTTGGCGGCTTCCTACGAGCAGTACTTC
clone_size: .; cdr3_length: 15; d_call: .; j_call: TRBJ2-1; v_call: TRBV5-4; cdr3_aa: CASSHTGTSLYEQFF; cdr3_nt: TGTGCCAGCAGCCATACCGGGACTTCATTATACGAGCAGTTCTTC
clone_size: .; cdr3_length: 16; d_call: .; j_call: TRBJ2-1; v_call: TRBV4-1; cdr3_aa: CASSQVPTDSYNEQFF; cdr3_nt: TGCGCCAGCAGCCAAGTACCCACGGACTCCTACAATGAGCAGTTCTTC
clone_size: .; cdr3_length: 16; d_call: .; j_call: TRBJ1-1; v_call: TRBV4-1; cdr3_aa: CASSQDGTQMNTEAFF; cdr3_nt: TGCGCCAGCAGCCAAGATGGGACACAAATGAACACTGAAGCTTTCTTT
clone_size: .; cdr3_length: 13; d_call: .; j_call: TRBJ2-7; v_call: TRBV4-3; cdr3_aa: CASSLGQTYEQYF; cdr3_nt: TGCGCCAGCAGCCTGGGGCAGACCTACGAGCAGTACTTC